What follows are 17 T cell receptor beta chains derived from one specimen sequenced in a study of T cell repertoires in ileal Crohn's disease. Sequencing was performed with immunoSEQ multiplex PCR; in TCRdb, only in-frame clones are kept and a portion is missing. Found here are about 30,000 clones, about 81% of them singletons; the top ten hold 4.5% to 6%. The sample was ileal tissue. Receptor source: an adult with Crohn's disease.

The chain recombines TRBV4-1 with TRBJ1-5; D remains ambiguous. The CDR3 totals 15 residues. Trimming took 4 bases from V and 2 from J, leaving 12 bases between them. Germline V CDR1 and CDR2: MGHRA, YSYEKL. CDR3 region: CASSPLGGGNQPQHF. CDR3 bases: TGCGCCAGCAGCCCCTTAGGCGGCGGCAATCAGCCCCAGCATTTT.

This rearrangement joins TRBV14 to TRBJ2-5; 14 nucleotides agree with TRBD2. The CDR3 spans 16 residues. The V gene end was trimmed by 3 bases and the J gene end by 4 bases; junction bases not matched to a gene: 4. The germline gives CDR1 SGHDN, CDR2 FVKESK. The CDR3, as DNA: TGTGCCAGCAGCCAGTACGGACTAGCGGGGGGAGAGACCCAGTACTTC. Its protein product is CASSQYGLAGGETQYF.

This clone turned up a few times. V and J are TRBV15 and TRBJ1-1; maybe TRBD1 (5 bases). This CDR3 is 15 amino acids long. Trimming took off 2 bases at V and 4 bases at J, with 14 bases between the two ends. CDR1 is LNHNV and CDR2 is YYDKDF in the germline V gene (reference sequence). The CDR3 protein is CATSRKLQAGTEAFF. In nucleotides, the CDR3 is TGTGCCACCAGCAGAAAATTACAGGCTGGCACTGAAGCTTTCTTT.

The chain has TRBV6-5 and TRBJ1-5, with D perhaps TRBD1 (5 bases). Trimming took off 6 bases at V and 6 bases at J, with 12 bases between the two ends. Germline CDR1 MNHEY, CDR2 SVGAGI. This CDR3 spans 13 amino acids. Here the CDR3 DNA reads TGTGCCAGCAGCTCGAAAGGGGCTCAGCCCCAGCATTTT. This translates into CASSSKGAQPQHF.

J is TRBJ2-1 and V is TRBV27; 7 bases line up with TRBD1. The germline V gene encodes CDR1 MNHEY and CDR2 SMNVEV (reference sequence). The junction had 9 bases not matched to a gene; V was cut back by 6 bases and J by 4 bases. The CDR3 runs to 15 residues. The CDR3 DNA reads as TGTGCCAGCAGCGATCGGGCAGGGGGTTACAATGAGCAGTTCTTC. Translated: CASSDRAGGYNEQFF.

This clone was counted once. This same CDR3 is encoded by further DNA sequences in the sample. This chain uses TRBV6-5 with TRBJ1-6, with 7 bases lining up with TRBD1. The CDR3 consists of 14 residues. V lost 6 bases and J lost 8; bases outside the gene matches: 7. Germline CDR1 reads MNHEY; CDR2 reads SVGAGI. The DNA for the CDR3 is TGTGCCAGCAGGACCGGGACAGTATATTCACCCCTCCACTTT. It codes for CASRTGTVYSPLHF.

The chain links TRBV9 to TRBJ1-6; TRBD1 might be the D (5 bases). Germline V gives CDR1 SGDLS, CDR2 YYNGEE. V dropped 3 bases and J dropped 9 bases, with 10 bases sitting between them. The CDR3 runs 13 residues. For the CDR3, the DNA is TGTGCCAGCAGCGCCCCGGGGGGTTCACCCCTCCACTTT. Its translation: CASSAPGGSPLHF.

The chain employs TRBV12-1 and TRBJ2-7; the table's D call, TRBD1, has no DNA check behind it. TRBV12-1 is a listed pseudogene. This CDR3 region has 16 residues. CDR3 nucleotide sequence: TGTGCCAGCAGCGACCTCGGACCGGGACAGGGGGCCAAGCAGTACTTC. Translating gives CASSDLGPGQGAKQYF.

This chain connects TRBV5-1 to TRBJ1-1, with D unresolved. Trimming removed 5 bases at V and 2 bases at J, with 13 bases between. This CDR3 has 14 amino acids. CDR1 is SGHRS and CDR2 is YFSETQ in the germline V gene. In DNA, the CDR3 is TGCGCCAGCAGAGCGGGTGCAAAAAACACTGAAGCTTTCTTT. Translation gives CASRAGAKNTEAFF.

This rearrangement joins TRBV7-2 to TRBJ1-2, with a tentative D call TRBD1 (5 bases). Germline V gives CDR1 SGHTA, CDR2 FQGNSA. Trimming took off 4 bases at V and 7 bases at J, with 16 bases between the two ends. The CDR3 contains 14 residues. CDR3 coding DNA: TGTGCCAGCAGCTCCCCTTGGGGGGAGGGTGGCTACACCTTC. Translating it yields CASSSPWGEGGYTF. Drawing the rest from reference TRBV7-2 and TRBJ1-2, the complete variable domain is GAGVSQSPSNKVTEKGKDVELRCDPISGHTALYWYRQSLGQGLEFLIYFQGNSAPDKSGLPSDRFSAERTGGSVSTLTIQRTQQEDSAVYLCASSSPWGEGGYTFGSGTRLTVV.

The chain combines TRBV29-1 with TRBJ2-2, with 8 positions matching TRBD1. The trim removed 4 bases at V and 0 bases at J, leaving 4 bases unmatched. CDR1 SQVTM and CDR2 ANQGSEA come from the germline V gene. CDR3 length: 15 residues. CDR3 in DNA: TGCAGCGTTGGGGACAGGTCCGCGAACACCGGGGAGCTGTTTTTT. It is translated as CSVGDRSANTGELFF.

This rearrangement joins TRBV7-2 to TRBJ1-6; tentative D call: TRBD1 (6 bases). This CDR3 contains 16 residues. CDR1 and CDR2 from the germline V gene are SGHTA and FQGNSA. Trimming left V 0 bases short and J 7 bases short, with 13 bases between. The CDR3 nucleotides are TGTGCCAGCAGCTTAGCGTCAAACAGGGTAAATTCACCCCTCCACTTT. It encodes CASSLASNRVNSPLHF. Using reference TRBV7-2 and TRBJ1-6 for the parts outside the CDR3, the full variable domain is GAGVSQSPSNKVTEKGKDVELRCDPISGHTALYWYRQSLGQGLEFLIYFQGNSAPDKSGLPSDRFSAERTGGSVSTLTIQRTQQEDSAVYLCASSLASNRVNSPLHFGNGTRLTVT.

DNA for the CDR3: TGTGCCGGCGCTCCGGGATTAACCTCCTACGAGCAGTACTTC. Its protein is CAGAPGLTSYEQYF. This chain links TRBV6-1 with TRBJ2-7; D is perhaps TRBD2 (5 bases). CDR3 length: 14 amino acids. The germline V gene has CDR1 MNHNS and CDR2 SASEGT. The germline V and J ends were trimmed by 11 bases and 0 bases, with 17 bases remaining between them.

In its sample, this clone was seen a few times. V and J are TRBV2 and TRBJ2-3, with a weak D call TRBD1 (6 bases). V was pared by 6 bases and J by 2 bases, with 12 bases between. Per germline, CDR1 SNHLY and CDR2 FYNNEI. The CDR3 runs 14 residues. CDR3 sequence (DNA): TGTGCCAGCAGCCGGGACACATTCACAGATACGCAGTATTTT. Amino acid sequence: CASSRDTFTDTQYF.

Written as DNA, the CDR3 is TGTGCCAGTAGTATGAGACTGGGACAGGGAGGGACCACCGGGGAGCTGTTTTTT. It codes for CASSMRLGQGGTTGELFF. V is TRBV19 and J is TRBJ2-2, with 9 bases that match TRBD1. The J segment lost 4 bases and the V segment lost 3 bases, leaving 12 bases of the junction unmatched. The length of the CDR3 is 18 residues. Germline V gene data show CDR1 as LNHDA and CDR2 as SQIVND (reference sequence).

In DNA, the CDR3 is TGTGCCAGCAGCGCACAGGGGGAGGTCGGTCAGCCCCAGCATTTT. Protein sequence: CASSAQGEVGQPQHF. This chain joins TRBV7-9 and TRBJ1-5, with TRBD1 matching over 8 bases. The CDR3 has 15 amino acids. Germline assignment: CDR1 SEHNR and CDR2 FQNEAQ (reference sequence). V was clipped by 5 bases and J by 6 bases; unmatched bases: 9. Using reference TRBV7-9 and TRBJ1-5 for the parts outside the CDR3, the full variable domain is DTGVSQNPRHKITKRGQNVTFRCDPISEHNRLYWYRQTLGQGPEFLTYFQNEAQLEKSRLLSDRFSAERPKGSFSTLEIQRTEQGDSAMYLCASSAQGEVGQPQHFGDGTRLSIL.

The chain has TRBV18 and TRBJ2-7; tentatively, D is TRBD2 (5 bases). The germline V gene has CDR1 KGHSH and CDR2 LQKENI. The germline V and J ends were trimmed by 0 bases and 2 bases, with 8 bases remaining between them. This CDR3 region has 14 residues. CDR3 protein: CASSPPSGTYEQYF. CDR3 DNA: TGTGCCAGCTCACCACCATCCGGGACCTACGAGCAGTACTTC.